The T cell receptor (beta chain) under discussion was sequenced for a study of cytomegalovirus exposure and HLA in healthy donors. With respect to this clone: Its matching antigen is unknown.

The CDR3 length is 14 residues. The ends were cut back, 5 bases at V and 4 bases at J, with 14 bases in the middle. Germline lookup yields CDR1 SEHNR and CDR2 FQNEAQ (reference sequence). Study findings and constraints: Later, an analysis found that common viral pathogens appeared to be linked with several of the most significant clusters.

60 Vbeta and 13 Jbeta primers were used in PCR. The data were produced by immunoSEQ multiplex PCR, yet TCRdb's version contains in-frame clones alone and is incomplete. The data contain about 170,000 clones, around 84% of them singletons. The sequencing sample was made of PBMCs. The V and J genes are TRBV7-9 and TRBJ2-5; the D gene is possibly TRBD2 (6 bases). The sequence was collected from a boy aged 2 to 9 in good health and CMV-seronegative. The DNA of the CDR3 is TGTGCCAGCAGCGCAGGGACTGCCCCAGAGACCCAGTACTTC. Protein sequence: CASSAGTAPETQYF.